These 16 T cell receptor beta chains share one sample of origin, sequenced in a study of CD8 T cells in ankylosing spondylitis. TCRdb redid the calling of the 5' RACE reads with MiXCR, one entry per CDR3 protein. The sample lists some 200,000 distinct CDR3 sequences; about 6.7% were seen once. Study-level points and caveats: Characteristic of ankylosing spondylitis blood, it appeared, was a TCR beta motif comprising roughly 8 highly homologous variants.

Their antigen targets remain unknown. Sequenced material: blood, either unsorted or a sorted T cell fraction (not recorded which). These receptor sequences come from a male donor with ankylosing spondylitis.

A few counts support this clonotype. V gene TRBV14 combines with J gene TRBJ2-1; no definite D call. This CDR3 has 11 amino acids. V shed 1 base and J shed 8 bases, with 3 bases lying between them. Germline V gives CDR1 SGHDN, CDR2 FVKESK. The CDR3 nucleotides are TGTGCCAGCAGCCAAGGTCATGAGCAGTTCTTC. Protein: CASSQGHEQFF.

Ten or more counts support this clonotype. The CDR3 here is CASSSRQDWTGELFF. The CDR3 DNA follows: TGTGCCAGCAGCTCTCGACAGGACTGGACCGGGGAGCTGTTTTTT. This rearrangement joins TRBV7-8 to TRBJ2-2; a weak D match, TRBD1 (6 bases). Trimming stripped 4 bases from V and 5 bases from J, with 14 bases between. The CDR3 covers 15 residues. CDR1 is SGHVS, CDR2 FQNEAQ, per germline. The full variable domain, rest sourced from reference TRBV7-8 and TRBJ2-2, is GAGVSQSPRYKVAKRGQDVALRCDPISGHVSLFWYQQALGQGPEFLTYFQNEAQLDKSGLPSDRFFAERPEGSVSTLKIQRTQQEDSAVYLCASSSRQDWTGELFFGEGSRLTVL.

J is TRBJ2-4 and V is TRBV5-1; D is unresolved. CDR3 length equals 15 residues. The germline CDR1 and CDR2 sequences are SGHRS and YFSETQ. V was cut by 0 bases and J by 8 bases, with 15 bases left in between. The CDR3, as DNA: TGCGCCAGCAGCTTGGGAGCGTCGGGCGTGGACATTCAGTACTTC. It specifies CASSLGASGVDIQYF.

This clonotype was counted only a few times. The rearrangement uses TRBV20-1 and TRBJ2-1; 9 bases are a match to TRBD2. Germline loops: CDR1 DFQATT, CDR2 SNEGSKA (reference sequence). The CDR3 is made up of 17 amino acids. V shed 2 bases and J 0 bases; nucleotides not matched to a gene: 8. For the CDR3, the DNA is TGCAGTGCTAGACAGCGGACTAGCGAGAGCTCCTACAATGAGCAGTTCTTC. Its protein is CSARQRTSESSYNEQFF.

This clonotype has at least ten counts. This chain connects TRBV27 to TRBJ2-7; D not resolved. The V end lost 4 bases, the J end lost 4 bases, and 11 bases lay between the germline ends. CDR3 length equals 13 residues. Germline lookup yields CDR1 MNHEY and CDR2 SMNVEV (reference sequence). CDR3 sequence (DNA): TGTGCCAGCAGTTCAAATCCTCGGTACGAGCAGTACTTC. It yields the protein CASSSNPRYEQYF.

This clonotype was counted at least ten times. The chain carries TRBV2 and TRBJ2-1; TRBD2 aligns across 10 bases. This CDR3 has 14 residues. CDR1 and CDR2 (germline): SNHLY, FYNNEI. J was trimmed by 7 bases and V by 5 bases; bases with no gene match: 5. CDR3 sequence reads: CASSRLAGVNEQFF. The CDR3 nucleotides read TGTGCCAGCAGTCGACTAGCGGGTGTGAATGAGCAGTTCTTC.

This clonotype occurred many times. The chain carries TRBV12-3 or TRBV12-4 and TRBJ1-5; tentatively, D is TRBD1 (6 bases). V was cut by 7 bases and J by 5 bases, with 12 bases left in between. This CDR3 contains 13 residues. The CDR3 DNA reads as TGTGCCAGCAATCAGGGGAAATATCAGCCCCAGCATTTT. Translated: CASNQGKYQPQHF.

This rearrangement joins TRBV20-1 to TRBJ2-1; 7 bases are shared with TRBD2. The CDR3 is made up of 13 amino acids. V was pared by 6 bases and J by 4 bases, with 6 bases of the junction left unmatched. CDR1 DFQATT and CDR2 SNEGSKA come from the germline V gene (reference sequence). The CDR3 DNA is TGCAGTGCCCCGGGACTACCGTACAATGAGCAGTTCTTC. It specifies CSAPGLPYNEQFF.

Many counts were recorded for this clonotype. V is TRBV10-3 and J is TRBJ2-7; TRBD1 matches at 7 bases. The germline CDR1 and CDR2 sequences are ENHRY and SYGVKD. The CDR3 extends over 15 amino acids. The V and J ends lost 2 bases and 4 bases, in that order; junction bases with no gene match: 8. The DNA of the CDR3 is TGTGCCATCAGTGAGGGAGGAGACAGGGAGTACGAGCAGTACTTC. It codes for CAISEGGDREYEQYF.

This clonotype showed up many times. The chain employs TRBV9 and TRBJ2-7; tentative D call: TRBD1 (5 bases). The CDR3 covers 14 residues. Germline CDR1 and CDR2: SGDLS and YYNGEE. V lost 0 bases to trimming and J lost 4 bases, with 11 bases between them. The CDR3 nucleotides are TGTGCCAGCAGCGTAGGGCGGCAGGGATACGAGCAGTACTTC. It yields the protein CASSVGRQGYEQYF.

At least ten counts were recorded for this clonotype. The CDR3, as DNA: TGTGCCAGCAGCCAAGTGACGTGGGCAGATACGCAGTATTTT. As protein: CASSQVTWADTQYF. The rearrangement uses TRBV3-1 and TRBJ2-3, with unresolved D. Germline CDR1 is LGHDT and CDR2 is YNNKEL (reference sequence). The V end lost 1 base, the J end lost 4 bases, and 9 bases lay between the germline ends. The CDR3 loop spans 14 amino acids.

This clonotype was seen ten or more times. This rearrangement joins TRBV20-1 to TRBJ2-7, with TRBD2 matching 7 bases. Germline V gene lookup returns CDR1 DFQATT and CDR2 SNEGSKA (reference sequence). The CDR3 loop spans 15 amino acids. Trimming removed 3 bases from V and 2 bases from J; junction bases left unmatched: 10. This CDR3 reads CSASRSSGAPYEQYF. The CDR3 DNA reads TGCAGTGCTAGTCGGTCAAGCGGGGCACCCTACGAGCAGTACTTC.

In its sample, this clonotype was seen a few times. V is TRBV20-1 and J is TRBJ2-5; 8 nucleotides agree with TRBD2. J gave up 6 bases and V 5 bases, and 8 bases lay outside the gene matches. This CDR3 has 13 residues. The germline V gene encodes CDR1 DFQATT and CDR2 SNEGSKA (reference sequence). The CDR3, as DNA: TGCAGTGCTCCCGAGCGGGAGAGAAAGACCCAGTACTTC. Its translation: CSAPERERKTQYF.

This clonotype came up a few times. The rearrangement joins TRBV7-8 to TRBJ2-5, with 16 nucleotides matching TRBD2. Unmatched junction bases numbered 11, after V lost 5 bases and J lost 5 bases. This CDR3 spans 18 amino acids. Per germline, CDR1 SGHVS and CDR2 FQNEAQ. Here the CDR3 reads CASSRPGLAGGPFETQYF. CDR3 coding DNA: TGTGCCAGCAGCAGGCCGGGACTAGCGGGGGGGCCTTTTGAGACCCAGTACTTC.

The CDR3, as DNA: TGTGCCTCTCGGGGATGGGGACAAGAGACCCAGTACTTC. Translated, it gives CASRGWGQETQYF. The rearrangement uses TRBV19 and TRBJ2-5, with D tentatively TRBD2 (5 bases). Trimming cost V 11 bases and J 2 bases, with 15 bases left between them. The CDR3 runs 13 residues. Germline values: CDR1 LNHDA, CDR2 SQIVND (reference sequence).

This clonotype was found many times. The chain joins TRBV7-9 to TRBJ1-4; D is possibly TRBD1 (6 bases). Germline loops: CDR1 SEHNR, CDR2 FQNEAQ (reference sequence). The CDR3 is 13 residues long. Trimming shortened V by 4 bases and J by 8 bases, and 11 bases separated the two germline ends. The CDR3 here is CASSSGVEEKLFF. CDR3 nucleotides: TGTGCCAGCAGCTCAGGGGTAGAGGAAAAACTGTTTTTT.